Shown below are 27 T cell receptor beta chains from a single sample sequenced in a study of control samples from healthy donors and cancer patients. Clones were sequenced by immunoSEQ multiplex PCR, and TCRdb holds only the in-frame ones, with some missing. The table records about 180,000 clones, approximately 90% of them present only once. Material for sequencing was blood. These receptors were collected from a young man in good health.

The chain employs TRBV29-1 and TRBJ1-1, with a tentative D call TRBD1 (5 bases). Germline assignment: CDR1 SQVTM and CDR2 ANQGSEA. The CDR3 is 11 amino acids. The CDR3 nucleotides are TGCAGTGACCAACTGGGGGGTAGGGCTTTCTTT. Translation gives CSDQLGGRAFF. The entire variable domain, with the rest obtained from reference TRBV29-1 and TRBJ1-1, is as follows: SAVISQKPSRDICQRGTSLTIQCQVDSQVTMMFWYRQQPGQSLTLIATANQGSEATYESGFVIDKFPISRPNLTFSTLTVSNMSPEDSSIYLCSDQLGGRAFFGQGTRLTVV.

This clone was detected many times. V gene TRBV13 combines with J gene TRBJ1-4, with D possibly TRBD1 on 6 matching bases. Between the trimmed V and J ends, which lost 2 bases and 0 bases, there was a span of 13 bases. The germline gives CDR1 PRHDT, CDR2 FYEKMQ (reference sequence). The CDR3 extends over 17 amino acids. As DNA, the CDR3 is TGTGCCAGCAGCTTATCCGAACAGGGTGCAACTAATGAAAAACTGTTTTTT. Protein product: CASSLSEQGATNEKLFF.

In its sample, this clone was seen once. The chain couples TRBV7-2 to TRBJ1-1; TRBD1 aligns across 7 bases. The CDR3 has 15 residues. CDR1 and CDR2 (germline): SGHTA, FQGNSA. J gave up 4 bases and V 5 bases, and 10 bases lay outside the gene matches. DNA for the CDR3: TGTGCCAGCAGCGCGGAAGGGGGCGGGGGCACTGAAGCTTTCTTT. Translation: CASSAEGGGGTEAFF.

CDR3 DNA sequence: TGTGCCAGCAGCCAAGAGGGCCGGGGTAATGAAAAACTGTTTTTT. This encodes CASSQEGRGNEKLFF. V usage is TRBV3-1 (or the pseudogene TRBV3-2) and J usage is TRBJ1-4; no firm D call. The germline gives CDR1 LGHDT, CDR2 YNNKEL (reference sequence). This CDR3 has 15 residues. V was shortened by 0 bases and J by 4 bases, with 9 bases between the two germline ends.

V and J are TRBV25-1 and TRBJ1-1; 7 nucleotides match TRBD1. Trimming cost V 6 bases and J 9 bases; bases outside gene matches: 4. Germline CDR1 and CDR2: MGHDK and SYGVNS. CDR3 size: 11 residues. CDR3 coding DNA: TGTGCCAGCAGGGACAGGAGAAAAGCTTTCTTT. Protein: CASRDRRKAFF.

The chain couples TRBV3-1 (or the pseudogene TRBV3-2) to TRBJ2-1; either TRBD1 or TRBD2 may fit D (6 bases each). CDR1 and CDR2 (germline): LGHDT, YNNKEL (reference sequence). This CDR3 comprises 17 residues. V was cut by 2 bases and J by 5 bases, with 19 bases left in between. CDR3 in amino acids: CASSQPKGGLTNNEQFF. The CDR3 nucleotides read TGTGCCAGCAGCCAACCAAAGGGGGGACTGACCAACAATGAGCAGTTCTTC.

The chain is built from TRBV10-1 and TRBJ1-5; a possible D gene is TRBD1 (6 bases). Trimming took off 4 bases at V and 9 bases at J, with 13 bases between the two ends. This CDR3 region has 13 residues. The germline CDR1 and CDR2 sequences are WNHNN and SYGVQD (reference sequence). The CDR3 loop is CASSGDTLGPQHF. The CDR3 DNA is TGCGCCAGCAGTGGGGACACCCTCGGGCCCCAGCATTTT.

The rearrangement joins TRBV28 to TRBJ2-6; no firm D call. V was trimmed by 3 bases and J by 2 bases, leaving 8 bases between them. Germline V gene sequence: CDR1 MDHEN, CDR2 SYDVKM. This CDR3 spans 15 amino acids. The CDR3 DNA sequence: TGTGCCAGCAGTTTTAGTGGGGCTGGGGCCAACGTCCTGACTTTC. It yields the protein CASSFSGAGANVLTF.

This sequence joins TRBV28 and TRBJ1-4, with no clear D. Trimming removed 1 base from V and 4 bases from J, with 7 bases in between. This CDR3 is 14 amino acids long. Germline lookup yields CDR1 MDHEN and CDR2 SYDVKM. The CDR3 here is CASSLLLVNEKLFF. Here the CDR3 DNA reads TGTGCCAGCAGTTTATTGTTGGTTAATGAAAAACTGTTTTTT.

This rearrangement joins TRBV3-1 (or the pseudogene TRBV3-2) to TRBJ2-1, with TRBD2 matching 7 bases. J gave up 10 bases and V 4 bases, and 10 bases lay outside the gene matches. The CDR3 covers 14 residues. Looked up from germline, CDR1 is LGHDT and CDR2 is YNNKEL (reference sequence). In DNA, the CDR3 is TGTGCCAGCAGCCCAGGACTAGGCCCTCGGGAGCAGTTCTTC. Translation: CASSPGLGPREQFF.

The CDR3 loop is CSVDTQVYNEQFF. For the CDR3, the DNA is TGCAGCGTTGACACTCAGGTCTACAATGAGCAGTTCTTC. The chain recombines TRBV29-1 with TRBJ2-1; no definite D call. Trimming took 3 bases from V and 3 from J, leaving 9 bases between them. CDR3 length equals 13 residues. Germline assignment: CDR1 SQVTM and CDR2 ANQGSEA.

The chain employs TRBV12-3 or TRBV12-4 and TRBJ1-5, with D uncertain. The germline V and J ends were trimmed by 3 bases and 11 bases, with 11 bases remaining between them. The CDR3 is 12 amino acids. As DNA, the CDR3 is TGTGCCAGCAGTTTTACGCTCAGGACCCAGCATTTT. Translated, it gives CASSFTLRTQHF.

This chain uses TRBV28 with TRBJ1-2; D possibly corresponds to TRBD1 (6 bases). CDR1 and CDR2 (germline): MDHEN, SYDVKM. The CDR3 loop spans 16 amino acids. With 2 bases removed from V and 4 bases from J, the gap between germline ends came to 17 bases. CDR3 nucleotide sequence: TGTGCCAGCAGTTTAGGCCGGGACAACATATTCTATGGCTACACCTTC. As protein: CASSLGRDNIFYGYTF.

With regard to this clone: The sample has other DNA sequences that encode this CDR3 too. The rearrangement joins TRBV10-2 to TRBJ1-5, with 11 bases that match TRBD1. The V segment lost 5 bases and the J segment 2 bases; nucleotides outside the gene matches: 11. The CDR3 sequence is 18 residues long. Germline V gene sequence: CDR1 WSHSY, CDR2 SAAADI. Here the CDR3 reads CASSPRTGGAGGNQPQHF. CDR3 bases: TGCGCCAGCAGTCCCAGGACAGGGGGCGCAGGGGGCAATCAGCCCCAGCATTTT.

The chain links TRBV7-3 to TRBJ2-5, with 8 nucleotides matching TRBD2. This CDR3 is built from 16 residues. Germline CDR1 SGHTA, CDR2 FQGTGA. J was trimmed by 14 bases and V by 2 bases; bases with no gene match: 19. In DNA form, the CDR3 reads TGTGCCAGCAGCTTACATTCTAGGCTAGCGGGTGCCGGGATTTACTTC. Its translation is CASSLHSRLAGAGIYF.

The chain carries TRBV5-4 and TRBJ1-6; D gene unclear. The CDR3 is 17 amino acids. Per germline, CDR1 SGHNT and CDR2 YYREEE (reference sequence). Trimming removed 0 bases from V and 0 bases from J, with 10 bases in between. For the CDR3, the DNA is TGTGCCAGCAGCTTGGGCGGGGTGAGCTCCTATAATTCACCCCTCCACTTT. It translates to CASSLGGVSSYNSPLHF.

The CDR3 DNA is TGTGCCAGTAGTGGGGGGCAGAACACTGAAGCTTTCTTT. Amino acid sequence: CASSGGQNTEAFF. The rearrangement joins TRBV19 to TRBJ1-1; weak D call: TRBD1 (6 bases). The CDR3 loop spans 13 amino acids. The germline CDR1 and CDR2 sequences are LNHDA and SQIVND (reference sequence). Trimming pared 5 bases from V and 1 base from J, leaving 8 bases between.

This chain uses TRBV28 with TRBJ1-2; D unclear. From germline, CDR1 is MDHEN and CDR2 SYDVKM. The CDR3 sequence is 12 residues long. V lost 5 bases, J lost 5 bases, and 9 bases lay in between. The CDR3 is CASSPLGYGYTF. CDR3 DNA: TGTGCCAGCAGTCCCCTGGGGTATGGCTACACCTTC.

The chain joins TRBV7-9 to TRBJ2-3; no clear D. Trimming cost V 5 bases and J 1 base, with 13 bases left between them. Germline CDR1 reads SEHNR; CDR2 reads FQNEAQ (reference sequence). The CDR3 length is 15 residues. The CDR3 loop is CASSPSPSRTDTQYF. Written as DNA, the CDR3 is TGTGCCAGCAGCCCTTCCCCCAGCCGCACAGATACGCAGTATTTT.

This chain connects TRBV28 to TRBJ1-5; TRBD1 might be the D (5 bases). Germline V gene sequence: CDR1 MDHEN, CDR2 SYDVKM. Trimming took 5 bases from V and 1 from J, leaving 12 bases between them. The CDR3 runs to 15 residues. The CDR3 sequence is CASSLPQGSNQPQHF. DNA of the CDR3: TGTGCCAGCAGTCTGCCGCAGGGAAGCAATCAGCCCCAGCATTTT.

CDR3 protein: CASSLGYTEAFF. The CDR3 coding sequence is TGCGCCAGCAGCTTGGGCTACACTGAAGCTTTCTTT. The gene calls are TRBV5-1 and TRBJ1-1, with unresolved D. The CDR3 totals 12 residues. Germline V lookup: CDR1 SGHRS, CDR2 YFSETQ. Trimming pared 0 bases from V and 3 bases from J, leaving 3 bases between.

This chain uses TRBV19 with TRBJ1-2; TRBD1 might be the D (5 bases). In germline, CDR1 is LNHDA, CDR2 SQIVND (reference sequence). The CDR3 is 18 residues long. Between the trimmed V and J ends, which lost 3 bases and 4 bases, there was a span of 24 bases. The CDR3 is CASSIAPRGRWRGYGYTF. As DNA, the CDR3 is TGTGCCAGTAGTATCGCCCCAAGGGGTCGGTGGCGGGGCTATGGCTACACCTTC.

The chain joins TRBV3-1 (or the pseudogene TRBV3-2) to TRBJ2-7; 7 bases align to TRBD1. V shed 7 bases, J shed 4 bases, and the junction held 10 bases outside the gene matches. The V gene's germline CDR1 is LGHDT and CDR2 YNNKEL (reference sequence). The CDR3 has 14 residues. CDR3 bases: TGTGCCAGCAAACGGACAGGTGGGACATACGAGCAGTACTTC. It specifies CASKRTGGTYEQYF.

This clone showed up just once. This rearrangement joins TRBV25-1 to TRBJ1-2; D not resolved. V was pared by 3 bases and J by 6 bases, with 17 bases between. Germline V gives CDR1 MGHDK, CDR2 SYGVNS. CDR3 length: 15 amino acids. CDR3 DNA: TGTGCCAGCAGTGACCCATTGCGGGTGAATGATGGCTACACCTTC. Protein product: CASSDPLRVNDGYTF.

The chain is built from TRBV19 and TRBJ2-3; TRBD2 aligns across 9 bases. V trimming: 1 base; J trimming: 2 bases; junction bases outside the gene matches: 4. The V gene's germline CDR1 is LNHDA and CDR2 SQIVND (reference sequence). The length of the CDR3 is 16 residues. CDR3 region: CASSIVSGGITDTQYF. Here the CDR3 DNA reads TGTGCCAGTAGTATAGTCAGCGGGGGGATCACAGATACGCAGTATTTT.

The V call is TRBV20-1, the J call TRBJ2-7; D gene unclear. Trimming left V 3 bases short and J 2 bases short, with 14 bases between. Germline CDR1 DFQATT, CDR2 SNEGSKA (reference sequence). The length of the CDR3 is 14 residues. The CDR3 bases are TGCAGTGCTAGTAATCTAGTCAGTCCCTACGAGCAGTACTTC. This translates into CSASNLVSPYEQYF.

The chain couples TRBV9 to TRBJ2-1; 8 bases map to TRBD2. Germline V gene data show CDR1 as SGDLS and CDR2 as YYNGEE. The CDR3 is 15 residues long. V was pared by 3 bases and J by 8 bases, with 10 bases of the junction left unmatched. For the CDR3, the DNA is TGTGCCAGCAGCGAAGGACTAGCAGACCGCCATGAGCAGTTCTTC. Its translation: CASSEGLADRHEQFF.